What follows are 3 T cell receptor beta chains derived from one specimen sequenced in a study of blood T cell repertoires in COVID-19. Sequencing was performed with immunoSEQ multiplex PCR; in TCRdb, only in-frame clones are kept and a portion is missing. Of 150,000 to 200,000 clones listed, 90% were seen once; the top ten hold 0.55% to 0.8%. The sample consisted of peripheral blood. These TCRs come from a man in his fifties or sixties with acute or convalescent COVID-19.

This sequence joins TRBV10-3 and TRBJ1-5; no clear D gene. The CDR3 is 14 amino acids. Germline CDR1 reads ENHRY; CDR2 reads SYGVKD. Between the trimmed V and J ends, which lost 3 bases and 7 bases, there was a span of 13 bases. In nucleotides, the CDR3 is TGTGCCATCAGTGACATCCTAAAGATACAGCCCCAGCATTTT. Translated: CAISDILKIQPQHF.

In its sample, this clone was seen once. J is TRBJ2-1 and V is TRBV11-2, with D unclear. The CDR3 runs 14 residues. Germline CDR1 reads SGHAT; CDR2 reads FQNNGV. Trimming stripped 1 base from V and 6 bases from J, with 10 bases between. CDR3 loop: CASSLVPRGNEQFF. The CDR3 coding sequence is TGTGCCAGCAGCTTAGTGCCCCGAGGCAATGAGCAGTTCTTC. The whole variable domain, remainder taken from reference TRBV11-2 and TRBJ2-1, is EAGVAQSPRYKIIEKRQSVAFWCNPISGHATLYWYQQILGQGPKLLIQFQNNGVVDDSQLPKDRFSAERLKGVDSTLKIQPAKLEDSAVYLCASSLVPRGNEQFFGPGTRLTVL.

The chain uses TRBV28 and TRBJ1-2; no firm D call. Germline-derived CDR1 and CDR2 are MDHEN and SYDVKM. The CDR3 runs 13 residues. The V end lost 4 bases, the J end lost 4 bases, and 10 bases lay between the germline ends. The CDR3 nucleotides read TGTGCCAGCAGTTCCTCAGACTTCTATGGCTACACCTTC. The encoded protein is CASSSSDFYGYTF.